Shown below are 26 T cell receptor beta chains from a single sample sequenced in a study of shared clonotypes between healthy human individuals. The assay was immunoSEQ multiplex PCR, and TCRdb's table has in-frame clones only and misses some. The sample shows some 690,000 clones, about 90% of them seen only once. The sequencing input was memory CD8+ T cells from PBMCs. Specified subset: CD45RO+ cells pooled with CCR7-negative TemRA cells. The receptors shown here come from a man aged 18-30 years in good health. Some clones in this sample may be carry-over from other donors' samples.

The rearrangement links TRBV25-1 to TRBJ1-5, with a tentative D call TRBD1 (6 bases). Trimming stripped 2 bases from V and 5 bases from J, with 7 bases between. CDR3 length equals 13 residues. In germline, CDR1 is MGHDK, CDR2 SYGVNS. The CDR3 sequence is CASSETGYQPQHF. In DNA, the CDR3 is TGTGCCAGCAGTGAAACAGGGTATCAGCCCCAGCATTTT.

The chain couples TRBV7-9 to TRBJ2-1; 13 bases map to TRBD2. The CDR3 is made up of 17 amino acids. Germline V gene data show CDR1 as SEHNR and CDR2 as FQNEAQ (reference sequence). The ends lost 6 bases at V and 5 bases at J; junction bases unmatched: 10. The CDR3 nucleotides read TGTGCCAGCAGGCAACTAGCGGGAGGGCCTATTGACAATGAGCAGTTCTTC. Amino acid sequence: CASRQLAGGPIDNEQFF.

The CDR3 DNA reads as TGTGCCAGCAGTAACCCGGTCTATGGCTACACCTTC. Amino acids: CASSNPVYGYTF. This rearrangement joins TRBV9 to TRBJ1-2; D is uncertain. Germline V gene sequence: CDR1 SGDLS, CDR2 YYNGEE. V dropped 5 bases and J dropped 4 bases, with 9 bases sitting between them. The CDR3 length is 12 residues.

The rearrangement links TRBV19 to TRBJ2-2, with D perhaps assigned TRBD1 or TRBD2 (5 bases each). Germline lookup yields CDR1 LNHDA and CDR2 SQIVND (reference sequence). The CDR3 is made up of 13 amino acids. Trimming stripped 8 bases from V and 7 bases from J, with 14 bases between. For the CDR3, the DNA is TGTGCCAGTGGCTGGGGGTCGGTCGGGGAGCTGTTTTTT. It translates to CASGWGSVGELFF.

The V call is TRBV5-1, the J call TRBJ2-4, with D perhaps matching TRBD2 (6 bases). Germline-derived CDR1 and CDR2 are SGHRS and YFSETQ. V shed 4 bases and J shed 0 bases, with 20 bases lying between them. This CDR3 contains 18 residues. This CDR3 is CASSPDTGLIKAKNIQYF. In nucleotides, the CDR3 is TGCGCCAGCAGCCCAGACACGGGACTCATTAAAGCCAAAAACATTCAGTACTTC.

The chain employs TRBV19 and TRBJ2-3, with 11 positions matching TRBD2. V lost 3 bases and J lost 0; bases outside the gene matches: 2. The germline V gene encodes CDR1 LNHDA and CDR2 SQIVND (reference sequence). The CDR3 runs 16 residues. This CDR3 is CASSIGLAGSTDTQYF. The CDR3 DNA sequence: TGTGCCAGTAGTATCGGACTAGCGGGTAGCACAGATACGCAGTATTTT.

This sequence joins TRBV7-9 and TRBJ2-7; TRBD1 or TRBD2 may be the D gene (5 bases each). Germline CDR1 and CDR2: SEHNR and FQNEAQ (reference sequence). V was clipped by 6 bases and J by 4 bases, with 16 bases between them. This CDR3 spans 14 amino acids. Written as DNA, the CDR3 is TGTGCCAGCAGTCCCACCGGGACGAGATACGAGCAGTACTTC. It is translated as CASSPTGTRYEQYF.

This chain uses TRBV4-1 with TRBJ2-1, with D unresolved. V lost 1 base to trimming and J lost 7 bases, with 11 bases between them. The CDR3 is made up of 14 amino acids. The V gene's germline CDR1 is MGHRA and CDR2 YSYEKL. CDR3 loop: CASSQVAGRNEQFF. The CDR3 DNA reads TGCGCCAGCAGCCAAGTCGCAGGCCGAAATGAGCAGTTCTTC.

This chain links TRBV7-9 with TRBJ1-4; TRBD1 might be the D (6 bases). V lost 1 base and J 4 bases, leaving 16 bases between the germline ends. Germline CDR1 and CDR2: SEHNR and FQNEAQ (reference sequence). The CDR3 covers 17 residues. The CDR3 is CASSLGSEDRYNEKLFF. The CDR3, as DNA: TGTGCCAGCAGCTTAGGGTCCGAGGACAGATATAATGAAAAACTGTTTTTT. The variable domain in full, with the rest retrieved from reference TRBV7-9 and TRBJ1-4, is DTGVSQNPRHKITKRGQNVTFRCDPISEHNRLYWYRQTLGQGPEFLTYFQNEAQLEKSRLLSDRFSAERPKGSFSTLEIQRTEQGDSAMYLCASSLGSEDRYNEKLFFGSGTQLSVL.

This clone was recorded once. The J gene is TRBJ2-6, the V gene TRBV7-8; D possibly matches TRBD1 or TRBD2 (5 bases each). This CDR3 is 18 amino acids long. The V and J ends lost 1 base and 0 bases respectively, with 13 bases between them. Germline V lookup: CDR1 SGHVS, CDR2 FQNEAQ. The CDR3 loop is CASSLGGTQGSGANVLTF. The CDR3 DNA reads as TGTGCCAGCAGCTTAGGAGGGACCCAAGGCTCTGGGGCCAACGTCCTGACTTTC.

Turning to this clone: Distinct nucleotide sequences in the sample also encode this CDR3. The chain carries TRBV27 and TRBJ1-2; D possibly corresponds to TRBD1 (5 bases). Germline V lookup: CDR1 MNHEY, CDR2 SMNVEV (reference sequence). Trimming cost V 5 bases and J 4 bases, with 14 bases left between them. This CDR3 spans 14 amino acids. The CDR3 bases are TGTGCCAGCAGTCCAAGGGGTGGTGGCTATGGCTACACCTTC. Its protein product is CASSPRGGGYGYTF.

This sequence joins TRBV6-5 and TRBJ1-2; D possibly corresponds to TRBD1 (5 bases). Germline V gives CDR1 MNHEY, CDR2 SVGAGI. Trimming pared 4 bases from V and 3 bases from J, leaving 15 bases between. The CDR3 loop spans 15 amino acids. The CDR3: CASSSGTLLDYGYTF. The DNA of the CDR3 is TGTGCCAGCAGTTCCGGGACCCTACTAGACTATGGCTACACCTTC.

The CDR3 DNA follows: TGTGCCATCAGCCCGGGCAGCGGCTATGGCTACACCTTC. Its protein is CAISPGSGYGYTF. This chain connects TRBV10-3 to TRBJ1-2; D unresolved. CDR1 is ENHRY and CDR2 is SYGVKD in the germline V gene. The CDR3 length is 13 residues. Trimming removed 6 bases at V and 4 bases at J, with 12 bases between.

The rearrangement links TRBV7-9 to TRBJ2-4; perhaps D is TRBD1 or TRBD2 (7 bases each). The CDR3 extends over 18 amino acids. In germline, CDR1 is SEHNR, CDR2 FQNEAQ (reference sequence). The V and J ends lost 3 bases and 6 bases respectively, with 24 bases between them. DNA of the CDR3: TGTGCCAGCAGCTTCCTATTCACAGGGGAGGGCCAGGGAAACATTCAGTACTTC. Amino acids: CASSFLFTGEGQGNIQYF.

As DNA, the CDR3 is TGTGCCAGCAGCCCCGCCCTAAGGGGAGGCTCCTACAATGAGCAGTTCTTC. Amino acid sequence: CASSPALRGGSYNEQFF. J is TRBJ2-1 and V is TRBV7-9; D may be TRBD2 (6 bases). This CDR3 has 17 amino acids. V lost 5 bases and J 0 bases, leaving 17 bases between the germline ends. Per the germline V gene, CDR1 is SEHNR and CDR2 is FQNEAQ (reference sequence).

This sequence joins TRBV6-1 and TRBJ2-5; perhaps TRBD1 as D (6 bases). The CDR3 length is 14 residues. The germline V gene encodes CDR1 MNHNS and CDR2 SASEGT. Deletions cut 4 bases from V and 5 bases from J, with 14 bases between. CDR3 sequence: CASSVYRVAETQYF. Written as DNA, the CDR3 is TGTGCCAGCAGTGTATACAGGGTCGCGGAGACCCAGTACTTC.

This chain links TRBV7-8 with TRBJ1-1, with 8 nucleotides matching TRBD1. CDR1 is SGHVS and CDR2 is FQNEAQ in the germline V gene. This CDR3 is built from 12 residues. V was pared by 7 bases and J by 3 bases, with 1 base of the junction left unmatched. In DNA form, the CDR3 reads TGTGCCAGCATACAGGGGGACACTGAAGCTTTCTTT. Encoded protein: CASIQGDTEAFF. The full variable domain, its missing parts supplied by reference TRBV7-8 and TRBJ1-1, is GAGVSQSPRYKVAKRGQDVALRCDPISGHVSLFWYQQALGQGPEFLTYFQNEAQLDKSGLPSDRFFAERPEGSVSTLKIQRTQQEDSAVYLCASIQGDTEAFFGQGTRLTVV.

This sequence joins TRBV2 and TRBJ2-5, with D tentatively TRBD1 (5 bases). The CDR3 is 13 residues long. Germline CDR1 is SNHLY and CDR2 is FYNNEI. Trimming took off 2 bases at V and 4 bases at J, with 8 bases between the two ends. CDR3 amino acids: CASSEYQGETQYF. The CDR3 DNA follows: TGTGCCAGCAGTGAATACCAGGGAGAGACCCAGTACTTC.

The rearrangement joins TRBV11-2 to TRBJ2-7, with 7 bases fitting TRBD1. This CDR3 region has 16 residues. V was clipped by 1 base and J by 3 bases; unmatched bases: 9. CDR1 and CDR2 (germline): SGHAT, FQNNGV. The CDR3 loop reads CASSLAATGYFYEQYF. CDR3 DNA sequence: TGTGCCAGCAGCTTAGCCGCGACAGGGTACTTCTACGAGCAGTACTTC.

This chain connects TRBV11-2 to TRBJ2-7; TRBD1 agrees at 9 bases. Trimming cost V 3 bases and J 2 bases; bases outside gene matches: 5. The CDR3 consists of 15 residues. Germline V CDR1 and CDR2: SGHAT, FQNNGV. CDR3 nucleotide sequence: TGTGCCAGCAGCTTTAACAGGGGGCATGCCTACGAGCAGTACTTC. Its protein product is CASSFNRGHAYEQYF. Full variable domain (missing parts from reference TRBV11-2 and TRBJ2-7): EAGVAQSPRYKIIEKRQSVAFWCNPISGHATLYWYQQILGQGPKLLIQFQNNGVVDDSQLPKDRFSAERLKGVDSTLKIQPAKLEDSAVYLCASSFNRGHAYEQYFGPGTRLTVT.

The gene calls are TRBV29-1 and TRBJ2-1; D possibly corresponds to TRBD2 (7 bases). Trimming took off 7 bases at V and 0 bases at J, with 19 bases between the two ends. Germline values: CDR1 SQVTM, CDR2 ANQGSEA. This CDR3 contains 16 residues. Written as DNA, the CDR3 is TGCAGCGCGGGGGGCGGGGAGGCGAGCTCCTACAATGAGCAGTTCTTC. Protein product: CSAGGGEASSYNEQFF.

The rearrangement uses TRBV28 and TRBJ2-7; D could derive from TRBD1 or TRBD2 (6 bases each). V was cut by 10 bases and J by 5 bases, with 27 bases left in between. The CDR3 has 16 amino acids. The V gene's germline CDR1 is MDHEN and CDR2 SYDVKM. DNA of the CDR3: TGTGCCAACAGGGCCTCGCCTTGGAGGGCGGTGGACGAGCAGTACTTC. This codes for CANRASPWRAVDEQYF.

The chain combines TRBV6-4 with TRBJ2-7; tentatively, D is TRBD1 (6 bases). The V end lost 6 bases, the J end lost 2 bases, and 17 bases lay between the germline ends. Germline V lookup: CDR1 MRHNA, CDR2 SNTAGT. There are 15 residues in the CDR3. The CDR3 is CASSKAPGAAYEQYF. CDR3 nucleotides: TGTGCCAGCAGCAAAGCCCCAGGGGCCGCCTACGAGCAGTACTTC.

This clone appeared once. The chain is built from TRBV9 and TRBJ2-2; possibly TRBD1 or TRBD2 for D (5 bases each). The germline V gene encodes CDR1 SGDLS and CDR2 YYNGEE. Deletions cut 3 bases from V and 2 bases from J, with 26 bases between. The CDR3 contains 20 residues. The CDR3, as DNA: TGTGCCAGCAGCGCGAAAACGGGGCCCGCTCTAGGCACTAACACCGGGGAGCTGTTTTTT. Protein sequence: CASSAKTGPALGTNTGELFF.

The rearrangement uses TRBV6-5 and TRBJ2-5; D remains ambiguous. The CDR3 contains 15 residues. Per germline, CDR1 MNHEY and CDR2 SVGAGI. Trimming left V 0 bases short and J 5 bases short, with 13 bases between. CDR3 nucleotide sequence: TGTGCCAGCAGTTACTCCCGGACCCCGGCCGAGACCCAGTACTTC. As protein: CASSYSRTPAETQYF.

This rearrangement joins TRBV6-5 to TRBJ2-7; 7 bases map to TRBD1. The CDR3 is made up of 16 amino acids. Germline V gives CDR1 MNHEY, CDR2 SVGAGI. V gave up 0 bases and J gave up 4 bases; unmatched junction bases: 9. CDR3 DNA sequence: TGTGCCAGCAGTTACTCCGCCCAACGACAGGGTTACGAGCAGTACTTC. As protein: CASSYSAQRQGYEQYF.